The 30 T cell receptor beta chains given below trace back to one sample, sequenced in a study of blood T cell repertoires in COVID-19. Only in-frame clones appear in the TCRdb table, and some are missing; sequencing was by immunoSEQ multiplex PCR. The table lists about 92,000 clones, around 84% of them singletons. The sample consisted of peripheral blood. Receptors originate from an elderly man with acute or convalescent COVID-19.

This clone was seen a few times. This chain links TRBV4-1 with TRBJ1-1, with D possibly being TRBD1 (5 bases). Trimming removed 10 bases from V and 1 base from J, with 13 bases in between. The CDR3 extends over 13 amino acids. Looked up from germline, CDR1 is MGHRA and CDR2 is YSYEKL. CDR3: CATGGTANTEAFF. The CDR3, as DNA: TGCGCCACCGGGGGTACAGCGAACACTGAAGCTTTCTTT.

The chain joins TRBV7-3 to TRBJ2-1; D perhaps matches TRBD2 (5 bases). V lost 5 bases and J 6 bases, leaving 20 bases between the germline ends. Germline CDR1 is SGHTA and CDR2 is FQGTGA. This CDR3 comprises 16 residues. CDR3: CASSLLPQSRGNEQFF. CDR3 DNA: TGTGCCAGCAGCCTCCTCCCCCAAAGCCGGGGCAATGAGCAGTTCTTC.

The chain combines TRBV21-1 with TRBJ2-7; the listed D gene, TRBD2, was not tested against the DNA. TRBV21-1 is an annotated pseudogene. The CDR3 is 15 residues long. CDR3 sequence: CASSNRAGGYFEQYF. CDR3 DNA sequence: TGTGCCAGCAGCAATAGAGCGGGAGGGTACTTCGAGCAGTACTTC.

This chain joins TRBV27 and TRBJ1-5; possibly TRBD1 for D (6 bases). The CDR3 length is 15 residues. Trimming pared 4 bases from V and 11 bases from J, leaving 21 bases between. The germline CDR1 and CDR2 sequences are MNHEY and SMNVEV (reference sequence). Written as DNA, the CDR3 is TGTGCCAGCAGTTCCTCACCCCCACAGGGCCAGGCCCAGCATTTT. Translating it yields CASSSSPPQGQAQHF.

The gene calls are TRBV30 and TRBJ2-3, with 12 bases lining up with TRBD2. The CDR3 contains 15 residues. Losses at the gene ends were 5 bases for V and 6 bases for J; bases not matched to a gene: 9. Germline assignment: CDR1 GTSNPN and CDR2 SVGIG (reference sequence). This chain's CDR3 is CAWGGLAGSRDTQYF. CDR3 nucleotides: TGTGCCTGGGGGGGACTAGCGGGCTCCAGGGATACGCAGTATTTT.

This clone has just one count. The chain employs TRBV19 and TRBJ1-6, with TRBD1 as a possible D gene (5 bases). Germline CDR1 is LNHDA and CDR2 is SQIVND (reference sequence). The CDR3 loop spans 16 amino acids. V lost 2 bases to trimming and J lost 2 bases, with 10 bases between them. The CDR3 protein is CASSIRPGAYNSPLHF. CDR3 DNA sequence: TGTGCCAGTAGTATAAGGCCGGGGGCCTATAATTCACCCCTCCACTTT.

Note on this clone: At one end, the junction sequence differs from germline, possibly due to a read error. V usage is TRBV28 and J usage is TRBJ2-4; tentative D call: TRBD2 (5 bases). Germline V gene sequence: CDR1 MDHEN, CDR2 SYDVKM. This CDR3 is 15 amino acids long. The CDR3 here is CATSSYEGAKNIQYF. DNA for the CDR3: TGTGCCACCAGTTCTTATGAGGGAGCCAAAAACATTCAGTACTTC.

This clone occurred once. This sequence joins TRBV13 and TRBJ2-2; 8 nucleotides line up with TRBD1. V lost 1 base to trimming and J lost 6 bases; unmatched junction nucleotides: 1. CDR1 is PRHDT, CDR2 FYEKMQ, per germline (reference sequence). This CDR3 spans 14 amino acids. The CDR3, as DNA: TGTGCCAGCAGCTTAGTACAGGGGGCCGGGGAGCTGTTTTTT. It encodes CASSLVQGAGELFF.

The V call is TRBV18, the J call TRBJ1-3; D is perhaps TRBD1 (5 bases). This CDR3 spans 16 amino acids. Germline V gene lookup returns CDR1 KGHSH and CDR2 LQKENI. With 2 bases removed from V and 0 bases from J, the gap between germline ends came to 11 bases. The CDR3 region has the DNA TGTGCCAGCTCACCATTCCAGGGCGGCTCTGGAAACACCATATATTTT. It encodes CASSPFQGGSGNTIYF.

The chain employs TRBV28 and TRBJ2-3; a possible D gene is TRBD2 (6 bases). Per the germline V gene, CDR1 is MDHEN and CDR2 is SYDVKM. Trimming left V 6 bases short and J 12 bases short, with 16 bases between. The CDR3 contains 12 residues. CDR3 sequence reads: CASRSGTPPQYF. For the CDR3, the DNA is TGTGCCAGCAGGTCCGGGACTCCCCCCCAGTATTTT.

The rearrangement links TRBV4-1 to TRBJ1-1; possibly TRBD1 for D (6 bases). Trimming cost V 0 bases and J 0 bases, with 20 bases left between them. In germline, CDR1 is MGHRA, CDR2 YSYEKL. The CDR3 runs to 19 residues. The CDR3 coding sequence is TGCGCCAGCAGCCAAGAGGGGACAAGTCACTCTATAGTGAACACTGAAGCTTTCTTT. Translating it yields CASSQEGTSHSIVNTEAFF.

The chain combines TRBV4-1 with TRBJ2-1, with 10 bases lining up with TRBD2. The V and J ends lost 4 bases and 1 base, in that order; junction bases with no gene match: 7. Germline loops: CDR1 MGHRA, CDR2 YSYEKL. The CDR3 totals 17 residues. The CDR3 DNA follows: TGCGCCAGCAGCCCGGGAGCTAGCGGGGGTTCCTACAATGAGCAGTTCTTC. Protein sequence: CASSPGASGGSYNEQFF.

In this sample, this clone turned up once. The CDR3 DNA is TGTGCCAGCAGCGCCCGGACAGGGGACTATGGCTACACCTTC. Translated, it gives CASSARTGDYGYTF. The gene calls are TRBV9 and TRBJ1-2, with 9 bases lining up with TRBD1. In germline, CDR1 is SGDLS, CDR2 YYNGEE. The CDR3 totals 14 residues. The junction had 3 bases not matched to a gene; V was cut back by 3 bases and J by 3 bases.

As DNA, the CDR3 is TGTGCCAGCAGCCAAACAGGGGTCAGCTCCTACGAGCAGTACTTC. Translation gives CASSQTGVSSYEQYF. This chain connects TRBV7-2 to TRBJ2-7; 7 nucleotides line up with TRBD1. V dropped 5 bases and J dropped 0; count of bases not matched to a gene: 7. Germline CDR1 SGHTA, CDR2 FQGNSA. There are 15 residues in the CDR3.

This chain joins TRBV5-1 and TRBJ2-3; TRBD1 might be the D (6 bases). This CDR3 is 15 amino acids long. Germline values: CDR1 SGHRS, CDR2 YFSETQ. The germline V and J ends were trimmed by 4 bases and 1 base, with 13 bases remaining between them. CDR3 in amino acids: CASSIRGAGTDTQYF. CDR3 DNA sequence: TGCGCCAGCAGCATCAGGGGTGCAGGCACAGATACGCAGTATTTT.

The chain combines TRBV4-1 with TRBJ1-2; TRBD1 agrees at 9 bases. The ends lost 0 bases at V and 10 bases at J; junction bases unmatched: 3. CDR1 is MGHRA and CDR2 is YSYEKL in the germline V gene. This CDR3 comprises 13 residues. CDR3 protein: CASSQEQGATYTF. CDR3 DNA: TGCGCCAGCAGCCAAGAACAGGGGGCCACCTACACCTTC.

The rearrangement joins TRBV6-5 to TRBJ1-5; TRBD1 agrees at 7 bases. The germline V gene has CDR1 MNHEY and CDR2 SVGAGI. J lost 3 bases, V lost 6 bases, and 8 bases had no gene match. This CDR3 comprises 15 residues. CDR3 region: CASSPDRASNQPQHF. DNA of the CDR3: TGTGCCAGCAGCCCCGACAGGGCTTCCAATCAGCCCCAGCATTTT.

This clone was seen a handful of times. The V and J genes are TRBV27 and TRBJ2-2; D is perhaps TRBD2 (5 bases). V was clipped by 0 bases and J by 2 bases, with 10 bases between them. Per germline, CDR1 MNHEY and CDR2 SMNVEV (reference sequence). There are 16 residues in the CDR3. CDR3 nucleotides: TGTGCCAGCAGTTTATCAAGTCGACTAAACACCGGGGAGCTGTTTTTT. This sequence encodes CASSLSSRLNTGELFF.

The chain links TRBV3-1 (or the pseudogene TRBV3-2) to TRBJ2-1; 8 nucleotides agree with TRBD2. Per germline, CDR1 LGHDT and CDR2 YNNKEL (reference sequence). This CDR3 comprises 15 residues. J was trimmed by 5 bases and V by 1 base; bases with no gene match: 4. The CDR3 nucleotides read TGTGCCAGCAGCCAAGCGGGAGGGGCGGACAATGAGCAGTTCTTC. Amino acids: CASSQAGGADNEQFF.

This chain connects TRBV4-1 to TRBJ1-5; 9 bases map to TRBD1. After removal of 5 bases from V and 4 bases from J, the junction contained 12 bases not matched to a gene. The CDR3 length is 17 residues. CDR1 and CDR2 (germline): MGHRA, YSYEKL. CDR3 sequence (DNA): TGCGCCAGCAGCGACGTCAGGGGACAGGGAGAAAATCAGCCCCAGCATTTT. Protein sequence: CASSDVRGQGENQPQHF.

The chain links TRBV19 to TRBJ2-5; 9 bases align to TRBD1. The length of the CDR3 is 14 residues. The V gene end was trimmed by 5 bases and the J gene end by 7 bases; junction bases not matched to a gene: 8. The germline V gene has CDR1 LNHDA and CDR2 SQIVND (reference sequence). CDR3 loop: CASSGGQGSRTQYF. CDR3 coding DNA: TGTGCCAGTAGTGGCGGACAGGGGTCCAGGACCCAGTACTTC. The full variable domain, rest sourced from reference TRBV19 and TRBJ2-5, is DGGITQSPKYLFRKEGQNVTLSCEQNLNHDAMYWYRQDPGQGLRLIYYSQIVNDFQKGDIAEGYSVSREKKESFPLTVTSAQKNPTAFYLCASSGGQGSRTQYFGPGTRLLVL.

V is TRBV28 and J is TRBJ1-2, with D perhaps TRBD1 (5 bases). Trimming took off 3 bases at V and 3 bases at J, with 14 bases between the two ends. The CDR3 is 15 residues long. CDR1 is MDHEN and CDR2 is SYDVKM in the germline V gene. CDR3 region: CASSLLWGGDYGYTF. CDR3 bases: TGTGCCAGCAGTTTGTTGTGGGGGGGTGACTATGGCTACACCTTC.

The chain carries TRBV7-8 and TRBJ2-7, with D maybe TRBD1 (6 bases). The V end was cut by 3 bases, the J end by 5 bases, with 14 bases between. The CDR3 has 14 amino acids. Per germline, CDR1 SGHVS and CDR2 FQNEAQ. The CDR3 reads CASSLAQGPHEQYF. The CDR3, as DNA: TGTGCCAGCAGCTTGGCTCAGGGGCCCCACGAGCAGTACTTC.

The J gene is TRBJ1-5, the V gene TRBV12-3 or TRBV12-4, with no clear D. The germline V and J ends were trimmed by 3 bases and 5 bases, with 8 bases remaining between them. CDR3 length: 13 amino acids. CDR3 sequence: CASSLNADQPQHF. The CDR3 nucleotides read TGTGCCAGCAGTTTGAATGCGGATCAGCCCCAGCATTTT.

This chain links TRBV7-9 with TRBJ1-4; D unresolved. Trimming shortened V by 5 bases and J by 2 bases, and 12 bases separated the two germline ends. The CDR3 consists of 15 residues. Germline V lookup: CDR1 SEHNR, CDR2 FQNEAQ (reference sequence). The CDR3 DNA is TGTGCCAGCAGCAAAACAGCCAGTACTAATGAAAAACTGTTTTTT. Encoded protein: CASSKTASTNEKLFF.

For the CDR3, the DNA is TGTGCCAGTACCCCGCAGGCGGGAGGGCGAGGAGATACGCAGTATTTT. Encoded protein: CASTPQAGGRGDTQYF. V gene TRBV19 combines with J gene TRBJ2-3; 9 bases fit TRBD2. The CDR3 length is 16 residues. With V trimmed by 7 bases and J by 5 bases, 13 bases remained unmatched. CDR1 is LNHDA and CDR2 is SQIVND in the germline V gene (reference sequence).

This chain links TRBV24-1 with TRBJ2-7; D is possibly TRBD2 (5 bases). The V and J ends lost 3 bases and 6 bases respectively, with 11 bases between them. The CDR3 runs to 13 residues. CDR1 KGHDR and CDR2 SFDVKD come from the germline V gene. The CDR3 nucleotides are TGTGCCACCAGTGATCCTGGACTCCGCGAGCAGTACTTC. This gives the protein CATSDPGLREQYF.

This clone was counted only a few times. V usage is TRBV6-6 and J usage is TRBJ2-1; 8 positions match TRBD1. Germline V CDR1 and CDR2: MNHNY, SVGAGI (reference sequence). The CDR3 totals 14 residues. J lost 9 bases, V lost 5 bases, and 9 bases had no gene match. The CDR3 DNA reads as TGTGCCAGCAGTGCACAGGACAGGGCAGGTGAGCAGTTCTTC. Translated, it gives CASSAQDRAGEQFF.

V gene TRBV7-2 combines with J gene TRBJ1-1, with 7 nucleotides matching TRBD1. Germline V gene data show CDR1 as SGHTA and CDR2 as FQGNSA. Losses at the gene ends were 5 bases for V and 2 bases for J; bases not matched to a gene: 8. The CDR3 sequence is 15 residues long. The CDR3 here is CASSQTGAINTEAFF. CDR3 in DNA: TGTGCCAGCAGCCAAACAGGGGCGATTAACACTGAAGCTTTCTTT.

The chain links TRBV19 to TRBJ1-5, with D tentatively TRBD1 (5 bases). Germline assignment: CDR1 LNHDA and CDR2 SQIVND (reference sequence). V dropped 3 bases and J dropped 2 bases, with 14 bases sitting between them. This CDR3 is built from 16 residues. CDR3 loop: CASSISGRVGNQPQHF. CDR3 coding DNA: TGTGCCAGTAGTATTTCAGGCAGGGTGGGCAATCAGCCCCAGCATTTT.